This T cell receptor (beta chain) was obtained from a study of regulatory T cells in long-lasting Graves disease. Study-level points and caveats: Sampling was limited to peripheral blood rather than thyroid tissue.

Arm-PCR with iRepertoire HTBI primers amplified the CDR3 regions for these TCR beta libraries. TCRdb recomputed calls from the multiplex PCR reads with MiXCR, one row per CDR3 protein. The sample holds 400,000 to 500,000 distinct CDR3 sequences; roughly 15% are singletons and the top ten take 23%. Stated time point: newly diagnosed GD, antithyroid drugs for less than 3 months. Extracted RNA from PBMCs served as the source of the TCR library. This clonotype has at least ten counts. The antigen is unknown. The CDR3 consists of 13 residues. The germline V gene has CDR1 WNHNN and CDR2 SYGVQD (reference sequence). V lost 6 bases and J lost 2, with 10 bases in between. Separately, the same data were catalogued under a study of T cells in Graves' hyperthyroidism and ophthalmopathy. That source adds: Stable Graves' hyperthyroidism meant no ophthalmopathy progression within 18 months. The HTBI set primed first-round TCR CDR3 RT-PCR.

The TCR sequence derives from a woman aged 18-29 years with Graves disease. This rearrangement joins TRBV10-1 to TRBJ1-1; tentatively, D is TRBD1 (6 bases). Sequenced here: peripheral blood mononuclear cells (PBMCs), sampled at new diagnosis, from a patient treated with antithyroid drugs. CDR3 protein: CASRLDRNTEAFF. CDR3 in DNA: TGCGCCAGCAGATTGGACAGAAACACTGAAGCTTTCTTT.